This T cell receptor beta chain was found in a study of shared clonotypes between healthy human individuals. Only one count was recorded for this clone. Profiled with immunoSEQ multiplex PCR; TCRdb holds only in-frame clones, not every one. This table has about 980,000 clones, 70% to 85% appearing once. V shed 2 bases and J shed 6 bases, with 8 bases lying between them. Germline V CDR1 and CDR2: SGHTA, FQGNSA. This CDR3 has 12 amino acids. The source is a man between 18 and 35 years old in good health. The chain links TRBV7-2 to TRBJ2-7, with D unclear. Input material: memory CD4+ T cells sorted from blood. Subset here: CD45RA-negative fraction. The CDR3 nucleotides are TGTGCCAGCAGCTTATACTCTCTCGAGCAGTACTTC. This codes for CASSLYSLEQYF. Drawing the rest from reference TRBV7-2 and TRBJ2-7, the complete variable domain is GAGVSQSPSNKVTEKGKDVELRCDPISGHTALYWYRQSLGQGLEFLIYFQGNSAPDKSGLPSDRFSAERTGGSVSTLTIQRTQQEDSAVYLCASSLYSLEQYFGPGTRLTVT.